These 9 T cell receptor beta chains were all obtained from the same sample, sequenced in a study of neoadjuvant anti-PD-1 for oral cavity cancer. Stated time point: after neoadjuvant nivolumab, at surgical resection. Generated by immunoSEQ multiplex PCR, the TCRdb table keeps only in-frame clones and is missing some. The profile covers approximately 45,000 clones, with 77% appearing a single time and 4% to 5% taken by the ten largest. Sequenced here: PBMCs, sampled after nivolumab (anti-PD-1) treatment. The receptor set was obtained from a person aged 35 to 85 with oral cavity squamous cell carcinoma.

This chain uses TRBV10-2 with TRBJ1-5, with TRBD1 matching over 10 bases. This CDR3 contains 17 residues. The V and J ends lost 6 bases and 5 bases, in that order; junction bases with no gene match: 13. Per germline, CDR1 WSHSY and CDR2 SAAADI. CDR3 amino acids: CASSTGTGVLGDQPQHF. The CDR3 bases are TGCGCCAGCAGCACCGGGACAGGGGTTCTGGGTGATCAGCCCCAGCATTTT.

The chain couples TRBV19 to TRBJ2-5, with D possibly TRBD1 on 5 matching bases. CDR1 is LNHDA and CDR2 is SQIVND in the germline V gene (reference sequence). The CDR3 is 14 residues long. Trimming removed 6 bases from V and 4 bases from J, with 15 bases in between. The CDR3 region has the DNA TGTGCCAGTAGATCTCGGGCAGGGCGAGAGACCCAGTACTTC. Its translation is CASRSRAGRETQYF.

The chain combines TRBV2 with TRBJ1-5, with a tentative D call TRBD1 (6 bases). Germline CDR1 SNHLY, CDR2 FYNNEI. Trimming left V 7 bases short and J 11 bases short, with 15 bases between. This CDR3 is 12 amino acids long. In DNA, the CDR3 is TGTGCCAGCACCAACCTCGCAGGGGCCCAGCATTTT. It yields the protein CASTNLAGAQHF.

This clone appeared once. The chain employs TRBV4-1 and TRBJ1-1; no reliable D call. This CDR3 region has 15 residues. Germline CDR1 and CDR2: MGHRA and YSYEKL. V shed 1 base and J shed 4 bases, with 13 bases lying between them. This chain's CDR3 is CASSQVSNIFTEAFF. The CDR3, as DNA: TGCGCCAGCAGCCAAGTGAGTAACATCTTCACTGAAGCTTTCTTT.

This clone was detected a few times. Here the CDR3 reads CASSLFRRTGELFF. CDR3 DNA sequence: TGTGCCAGCAGCTTGTTCAGGAGGACCGGGGAGCTGTTTTTT. The rearrangement links TRBV5-6 to TRBJ2-2; maybe TRBD2 (5 bases). With 1 base removed from V and 5 bases from J, the gap between germline ends came to 9 bases. This CDR3 comprises 14 residues. Germline V CDR1 and CDR2: SGHDT, YYEEEE.

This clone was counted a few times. CDR3 sequence (DNA): TGTGCCAGTGGGGTCGGGAGTCAGCCCCAGCATTTT. Translating it yields CASGVGSQPQHF. The chain has TRBV19 and TRBJ1-5; D gene ambiguous. The CDR3 sequence is 12 residues long. Germline V gene sequence: CDR1 LNHDA, CDR2 SQIVND (reference sequence). V shed 8 bases and J shed 6 bases, with 11 bases lying between them.

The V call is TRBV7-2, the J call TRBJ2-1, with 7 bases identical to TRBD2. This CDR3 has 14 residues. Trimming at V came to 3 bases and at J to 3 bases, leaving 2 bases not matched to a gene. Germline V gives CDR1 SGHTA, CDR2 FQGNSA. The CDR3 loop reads CASSFGGGYNEQFF. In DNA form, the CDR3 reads TGTGCCAGCAGCTTTGGGGGGGGCTACAATGAGCAGTTCTTC.

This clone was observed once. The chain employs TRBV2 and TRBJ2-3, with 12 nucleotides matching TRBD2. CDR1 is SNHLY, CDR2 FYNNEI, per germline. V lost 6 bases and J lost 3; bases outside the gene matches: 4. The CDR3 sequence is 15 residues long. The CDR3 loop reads CASRASGGGTDTQYF. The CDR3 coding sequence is TGTGCCAGCAGGGCTAGCGGGGGGGGAACAGATACGCAGTATTTT. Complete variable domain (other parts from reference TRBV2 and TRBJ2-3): EPEVTQTPSHQVTQMGQEVILRCVPISNHLYFYWYRQILGQKVEFLVSFYNNEISEKSEIFDDQFSVERPDGSNFTLKIRSTKLEDSAMYFCASRASGGGTDTQYFGPGTRLTVL.

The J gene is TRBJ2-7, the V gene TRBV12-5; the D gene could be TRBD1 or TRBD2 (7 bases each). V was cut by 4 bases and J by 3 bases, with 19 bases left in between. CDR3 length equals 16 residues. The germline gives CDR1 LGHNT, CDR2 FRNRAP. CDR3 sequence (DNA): TGTGCTAGTGGTTCGTCTTCCAGGGGGGGAGGCTACGAGCAGTACTTC. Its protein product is CASGSSSRGGGYEQYF.